These T cell receptor beta chains were read from a single sample in a study of blood T cell repertoires in COVID-19. Sequenced by immunoSEQ multiplex PCR; TCRdb stores in-frame clones only, minus some. There are 100,000 to 150,000 clones in the sample; 84% occur only once, and 3% to 4.5% lies in the top ten. Sequencing was carried out using PBMCs or T cells enriched from blood (not recorded which). Every receptor here comes from a woman aged 25 to 45 who had recovered from COVID-19. The conserved cysteine and the conserved F or W are not part of the CDR3 here.

TRBJ1-1 11 TRBV6-5 ASRLTTGGLAF
TRBJ2-2 14 TRBV7-2 ASSSVRTSNTGELF
TRBJ2-3 12 TRBV5-4 ASSSDWGTDTQY
TRBJ2-1 13 TRBV9 ASSVEASGRGEQF
TRBJ1-4 14 TRBV5-4 ASSSPEGGGGEKLF
TRBJ1-1 14 TRBV7-9 ASSLVSFEVNTEAF
TRBJ2-7 13 TRBV27 ATTLEWGGSYEQY
TRBJ2-3 15 TRBV11-2 ASSLYLTSGGTDTQY
TRBJ2-3 11 TRBV18 ASSPRRTDTQY
TRBJ2-5 14 TRBV18 ASSPTRTQGLETQY
TRBJ2-3 13 TRBV19 ASSPLAPVPDTQY
TRBJ1-2 11 TRBV18 ASSKTGGDGYT
TRBJ1-1 12 TRBV30 ACNPGQGNTEAF
TRBJ1-2 12 TRBV29-1 SVDVGGSRYGYT
TRBJ2-7 13 TRBV5-1 ASSLTVSGSYEQY
TRBJ2-1 15 TRBV21-1 ASSKARRSGRGNEQF
TRBJ1-2 12 TRBV7-2 ASSYNRGHYGYT
TRBJ2-5 12 TRBV5-8 ASSFRLAGETQY
TRBJ2-7 13 TRBV4-1 ASSQDGGMDYEQY
TRBJ2-7 12 TRBV10-2 ASSVLAGASEQY
TRBJ2-1 12 TRBV11-2 ASSLVTRGNEQF
TRBJ2-1 11 TRBV28 ASKSGSYNEQF
TRBJ2-2 13 TRBV29-1 SVGHINSNTGELF
TRBJ1-1 11 TRBV14 ASSQRTGGVET
TRBJ1-5 13 TRBV4-2 ASSQTDRGNQPQH
TRBJ1-1 13 TRBV7-3 ASSPTTGRNTEAF
TRBJ2-1 15 TRBV6-2/TRBV6-3 ASSYPALRGGDNEQF
TRBJ2-5 11 TRBV5-1 ASSHGGGETQY
TRBJ1-3 18 TRBV4-1 ASSPSGQGNNRYSGNTIY
TRBJ1-2 15 TRBV29-1 SVAGKLAGAKEYGYT
TRBJ2-5 13 TRBV5-5 ASSLPNRGRETQY